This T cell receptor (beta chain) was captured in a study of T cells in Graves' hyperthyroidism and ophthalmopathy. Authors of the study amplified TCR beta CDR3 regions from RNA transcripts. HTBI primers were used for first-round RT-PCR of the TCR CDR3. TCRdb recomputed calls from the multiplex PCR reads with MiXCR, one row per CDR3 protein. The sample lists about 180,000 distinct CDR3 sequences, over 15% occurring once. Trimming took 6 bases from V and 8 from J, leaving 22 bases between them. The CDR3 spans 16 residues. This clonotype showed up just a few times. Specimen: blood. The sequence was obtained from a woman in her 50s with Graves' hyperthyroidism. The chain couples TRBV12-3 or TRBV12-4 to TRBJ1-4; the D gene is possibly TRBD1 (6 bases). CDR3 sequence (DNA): TGTGCCAGCAGGCCGGGCCAGGGGACAAGACAAGAAAAACTGTTTTTT. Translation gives CASRPGQGTRQEKLFF.